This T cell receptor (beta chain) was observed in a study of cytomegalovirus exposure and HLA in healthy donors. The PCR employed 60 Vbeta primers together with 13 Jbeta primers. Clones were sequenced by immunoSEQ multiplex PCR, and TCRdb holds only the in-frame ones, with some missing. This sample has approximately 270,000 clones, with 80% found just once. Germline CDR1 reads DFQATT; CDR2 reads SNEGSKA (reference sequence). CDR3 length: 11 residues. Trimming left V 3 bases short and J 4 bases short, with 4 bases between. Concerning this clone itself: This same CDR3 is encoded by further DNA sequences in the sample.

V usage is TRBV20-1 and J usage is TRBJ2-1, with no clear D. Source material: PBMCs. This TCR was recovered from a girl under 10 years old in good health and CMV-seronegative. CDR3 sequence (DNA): TGCAGTGCTAGTAATTACAATGAGCAGTTCTTC. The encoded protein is CSASNYNEQFF.